This T cell receptor (beta chain) was found in a study of blood T cells in healthy people across ages. Broader study findings: Versus aged donors, long-lived donors had higher diversity and more naive CD4+ cells.

Of note for this clonotype: The antigen is undetermined.

Combining a sample-barcoded 5' primer with a J-beta primer mix, a second PCR ran for 7 to 11 cycles. TCRdb analysed the 5' RACE reads with MiXCR anew, one entry per CDR3 protein. Among hundreds of thousands of distinct CDR3 sequences, about 30% were seen once, and the ten largest hold 15% to 18%. Germline assignment: CDR1 SGHTA and CDR2 FQGTGA. CDR3 length: 14 residues. Sequenced sample: blood. The origin of this receptor is a woman over 75 in good health. The V call is TRBV7-3, the J call TRBJ2-1; 7 bases fit TRBD1. The J call is doubtful: the DNA matches TRBJ2-7 better. CDR3 coding DNA: TGTGCCAGCAGCTTGGCACAGGGGTACAATGAGCAGTACTTC. It is translated as CASSLAQGYNEQYF.